This T cell receptor (beta chain) was captured in a study of tumour-infiltrating T cells in Burkitt lymphoma. In the study overall: Productive clonality predicted overall and progression-free survival.

The CDR3 is made up of 12 amino acids. The germline V gene has CDR1 SGHNT and CDR2 YYREEE (reference sequence). The germline V and J ends were trimmed by 4 bases and 6 bases, with 10 bases remaining between them. Measured with immunoSEQ multiplex PCR; TCRdb has only the in-frame clones, and not every one. Of some 9,200 clones listed, 62% were seen once; the top ten hold approximately 5.6%. This TCR was recovered from a human donor with diffuse large B-cell lymphoma. The sequenced sample was tumor tissue. This rearrangement joins TRBV5-4 to TRBJ1-2; D not certain. DNA for the CDR3: TGTGCCAGCAGCCAACGGACGGATGGCTACACCTTC. Translation: CASSQRTDGYTF.